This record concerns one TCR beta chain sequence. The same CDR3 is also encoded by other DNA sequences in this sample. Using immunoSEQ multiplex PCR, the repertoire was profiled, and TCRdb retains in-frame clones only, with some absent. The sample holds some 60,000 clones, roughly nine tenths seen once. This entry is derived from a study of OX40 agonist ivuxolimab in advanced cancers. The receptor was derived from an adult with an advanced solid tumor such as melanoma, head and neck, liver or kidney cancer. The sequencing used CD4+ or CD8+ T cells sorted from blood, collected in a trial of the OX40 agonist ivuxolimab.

DNA of the CDR3: TGTGCCAGCAGCGTGGGAGCGGGAACCTACGAGCAGTACTTC. Its translation: CASSVGAGTYEQYF. This chain joins TRBV9 and TRBJ2-7, with 7 bases aligning to TRBD2. The CDR3 is 14 amino acids. V trimming: 2 bases; J trimming: 2 bases; junction bases outside the gene matches: 4. Germline lookup yields CDR1 SGDLS and CDR2 YYNGEE.